This T cell receptor beta chain stems from a study of beta chain features in type 1 diabetes. Study results and limitations: Researchers cautioned that cDNA sequencing could over-represent cells with high TCR expression. The question left open here concerned HLA type influencing TCRB rearrangement.

A note on this clone: Antigen unknown.

Reverse transcribing all isolated RNA meant expressed TCRB transcripts were sequenced. Produced via immunoSEQ multiplex PCR; TCRdb's table is partial and in-frame only. The data show 900,000 or so clones, roughly 15% seen once. V was shortened by 9 bases and J by 4 bases, with 19 bases between the two germline ends. The CDR3 consists of 15 residues. Germline V gene data show CDR1 as LNHDA and CDR2 as SQIVND (reference sequence). The genes are TRBV19 and TRBJ2-1; a weak D match, TRBD2 (6 bases). This receptor was obtained from a woman aged 18-29 years in good health. The sample comprised naive CD4+ T cells from blood. The CDR3 spells CASAWIADLYNEQFF. CDR3 nucleotide sequence: TGTGCCAGCGCCTGGATAGCGGATTTATACAATGAGCAGTTCTTC. Together with reference TRBV19 and TRBJ2-1, the CDR3 gives the full variable domain: DGGITQSPKYLFRKEGQNVTLSCEQNLNHDAMYWYRQDPGQGLRLIYYSQIVNDFQKGDIAEGYSVSREKKESFPLTVTSAQKNPTAFYLCASAWIADLYNEQFFGPGTRLTVL.